Below, one T cell receptor (beta chain) is given with its context. These data come from a study of blood T cell repertoires in COVID-19. Study at large: PBMCs, B-cell-depleted T cells, or T cells provided the cDNA or gDNA that made up the material.

Assay: immunoSEQ multiplex PCR; the TCRdb copy retains only in-frame clones and omits some. The table includes approximately 140,000 clones, around 84% detected once. There are 17 residues in the CDR3. The junction had 12 bases not matched to a gene; V was cut back by 5 bases and J by 3 bases. Germline CDR1 reads LNHDA; CDR2 reads SQIVND (reference sequence). V usage is TRBV19 and J usage is TRBJ2-1; TRBD1 aligns across 8 bases. This clonotype was obtained from a man in his 70s with acute or convalescent COVID-19. The material sequenced was peripheral blood. The CDR3 region is CASSPWTGNPLYNEQFF. The CDR3 DNA reads as TGTGCCAGTAGTCCGTGGACAGGGAATCCCCTCTACAATGAGCAGTTCTTC. The variable domain in full, completed from reference TRBV19 and TRBJ2-1, reads DGGITQSPKYLFRKEGQNVTLSCEQNLNHDAMYWYRQDPGQGLRLIYYSQIVNDFQKGDIAEGYSVSREKKESFPLTVTSAQKNPTAFYLCASSPWTGNPLYNEQFFGPGTRLTVL.